The 32 T cell receptor beta chains given below trace back to one sample, sequenced in a study of blood T cells in healthy people across ages. PCR was performed a second time for about 7 to 12 cycles using a sample-barcoded 5' primer and a J-beta primer mix. TCRdb passed the 5' RACE reads through MiXCR, listing each CDR3 protein once. The sample records some 1.5 million distinct CDR3 sequences, approximately 39% being singletons. What was sequenced was blood. These receptors were taken from a woman between 18 and 30 years old in good health.

This clonotype was detected only a few times. CDR3 nucleotide sequence: TGTGCCACCAGTGGAACAGGGAGGAACACTGAAGCTTTCTTT. Translating it yields CATSGTGRNTEAFF. The rearrangement links TRBV24-1 to TRBJ1-1; maybe TRBD1 (6 bases). The CDR3 spans 14 residues. Trimming took 5 bases from V and 1 from J, leaving 10 bases between them. The germline V gene encodes CDR1 KGHDR and CDR2 SFDVKD.

CDR3 sequence reads: CASSQGVIQYGYTF. CDR3 DNA: TGTGCCAGCAGCCAAGGTGTCATTCAATATGGCTACACCTTC. The gene calls are TRBV3-1 and TRBJ1-2; D is undetermined. The V end lost 1 base, the J end lost 5 bases, and 11 bases lay between the germline ends. The germline V gene encodes CDR1 LGHDT and CDR2 YNNKEL (reference sequence). The CDR3 length is 14 residues.

This chain uses TRBV5-1 with TRBJ1-1; weak D call: TRBD1 (5 bases). The germline V and J ends were trimmed by 4 bases and 7 bases, with 17 bases remaining between them. The germline V gene encodes CDR1 SGHRS and CDR2 YFSETQ. CDR3 length: 14 amino acids. The CDR3 region has the DNA TGCGCCAGCAGCCCGGGACGGATTACGCTTGAAGCTTTCTTT. It yields the protein CASSPGRITLEAFF. The full variable domain, its missing parts supplied by reference TRBV5-1 and TRBJ1-1, is KAGVTQTPRYLIKTRGQQVTLSCSPISGHRSVSWYQQTPGQGLQFLFEYFSETQRNKGNFPGRFSGRQFSNSRSEMNVSTLELGDSALYLCASSPGRITLEAFFGQGTRLTVV.

Worth noting for this clonotype: The junction departs from germline at one end; a sequencing error may be responsible. The rearrangement uses TRBV7-9 and TRBJ2-3, with TRBD1 as a possible D gene (5 bases). Germline V CDR1 and CDR2: SEHNR, FQNEAQ (reference sequence). This CDR3 is built from 10 residues. Written as DNA, the CDR3 is TGTTCCAGCAGCCCAGGGACGCAGTATTTT. This translates into CSSSPGTQYF.

CDR3 region: CATSRPTGMGDTQYF. The CDR3 DNA reads as TGTGCCACCAGCAGACCGACAGGGATGGGGGATACGCAGTATTTT. The chain employs TRBV15 and TRBJ2-3, with TRBD1 matching 7 bases. The CDR3 contains 15 residues. J was trimmed by 6 bases and V by 2 bases; bases with no gene match: 8. Germline CDR1 is LNHNV and CDR2 is YYDKDF (reference sequence).

The CDR3 nucleotides read TGTGCCAGCAGCATGTCCTCGACAGGACCAACCTACGAGCAGTACTTC. It encodes CASSMSSTGPTYEQYF. This chain uses TRBV27 with TRBJ2-7; possibly TRBD1 for D (6 bases). Germline assignment: CDR1 MNHEY and CDR2 SMNVEV (reference sequence). The CDR3 consists of 16 residues. V was shortened by 6 bases and J by 2 bases, with 20 bases between the two germline ends.

This clonotype was detected once. J is TRBJ1-2 and V is TRBV28, with 7 positions matching TRBD1. Germline lookup yields CDR1 MDHEN and CDR2 SYDVKM. CDR3 length equals 15 residues. Unmatched junction bases numbered 12, after V lost 4 bases and J lost 7 bases. The CDR3 DNA is TGTGCCAGCAGTTCTCCCGACAGGGCCGGGGGTGGCTACACCTTC. The encoded protein is CASSSPDRAGGGYTF.

This clonotype was observed a few times. V is TRBV7-9 and J is TRBJ1-2; TRBD1 aligns across 8 bases. Germline V CDR1 and CDR2: SEHNR, FQNEAQ (reference sequence). The CDR3 covers 14 residues. J was trimmed by 8 bases and V by 6 bases; bases with no gene match: 11. Here the CDR3 reads CASSYLTGEDGYTF. The CDR3 DNA follows: TGTGCCAGCAGTTATCTGACAGGGGAGGACGGCTACACCTTC.

On this clonotype: One end of the junction does not line up with germline, which may come from a read error. DNA for the CDR3: TGTGCCATCAGTGTTAGTCAGGGTTACAATCACCCCCAGCATTTT. This codes for CAISVSQGYNHPQHF. V is TRBV10-3 and J is TRBJ1-5; perhaps TRBD1 as D (5 bases). The CDR3 consists of 15 residues. The germline CDR1 and CDR2 sequences are ENHRY and SYGVKD.

The chain has TRBV7-2 and TRBJ2-5; 9 bases are shared with TRBD1. Germline CDR1 SGHTA, CDR2 FQGNSA. J gave up 4 bases and V 4 bases, and 7 bases lay outside the gene matches. The CDR3 contains 15 residues. The CDR3 spells CASSWAGTGSETQYF. CDR3 nucleotide sequence: TGTGCCAGCAGCTGGGCCGGGACAGGGTCAGAGACCCAGTACTTC.

This clonotype has just a few counts. This chain connects TRBV5-1 to TRBJ1-2; D is ambiguous. Germline V CDR1 and CDR2: SGHRS, YFSETQ. V lost 0 bases and J lost 7, with 10 bases in between. This CDR3 is built from 13 residues. The CDR3 DNA reads TGCGCCAGCAGCTTGGAGGCATGGGGTGGCTACACCTTC. Translated: CASSLEAWGGYTF.

The V call is TRBV4-1, the J call TRBJ1-6; possible D gene TRBD1, 5 bases. Looked up from germline, CDR1 is MGHRA and CDR2 is YSYEKL. Deletions cut 6 bases from V and 6 bases from J, with 21 bases between. The CDR3 sequence is 17 residues long. CDR3 in DNA: TGCGCCAGCAGACCCCAAACATCGGACGGGGGTAATTCACCCCTCCACTTT. Encoded protein: CASRPQTSDGGNSPLHF.

For this clonotype: At one end the junction does not follow the germline gene, possibly because of a read error. The chain recombines TRBV7-6 with TRBJ1-6; D gene uncertain. Germline-derived CDR1 and CDR2 are SGHVS and FNYEAQ. CDR3 length: 16 amino acids. Written as DNA, the CDR3 is TGCGCCAGCAGCTCGCGTCGGGCCGGCAATAATTCATCCCTCCACTTT. This codes for CASSSRRAGNNSSLHF. The complete variable domain, with remaining parts taken from reference TRBV7-6 and TRBJ1-6, reads GAGVSQSPRYKVTKRGQDVALRCDPISGHVSLYWYRQALGQGPEFLTYFNYEAQQDKSGLPNDRFSAERPEGSISTLTIQRTEQRDSAMYRCASSSRRAGNNSSLHFGNGTRLTVT.

This clonotype was observed a handful of times. The chain joins TRBV15 to TRBJ2-5, with D tentatively TRBD1 (6 bases). Trimming took 0 bases from V and 11 from J, leaving 16 bases between them. The CDR3 has 14 amino acids. Germline CDR1 is LNHNV and CDR2 is YYDKDF (reference sequence). The CDR3 is CATSREQGLDEQYF. The CDR3, as DNA: TGTGCCACCAGCAGAGAACAGGGATTGGATGAGCAGTACTTC.

This clonotype came up a few times. The DNA for the CDR3 is TGTGCCAGCAGCCCCCTCCTGGGCACAGATACGCAGTATTTT. Protein sequence: CASSPLLGTDTQYF. The chain recombines TRBV7-2 with TRBJ2-3; D is uncertain. Germline V lookup: CDR1 SGHTA, CDR2 FQGNSA. This CDR3 has 14 amino acids. Trimming took 5 bases from V and 1 from J, leaving 10 bases between them.

This clonotype was seen just once. The chain uses TRBV24-1 and TRBJ2-6; 12 nucleotides line up with TRBD1. This CDR3 spans 20 amino acids. V lost 3 bases, J lost 1 base, and 9 bases stayed unmatched. Germline lookup yields CDR1 KGHDR and CDR2 SFDVKD. The CDR3 nucleotides read TGTGCCACCAGTGATCCTACCGGGACAGGGGGCGTTTCTGGGGCCAACGTCCTGACTTTC. Its translation: CATSDPTGTGGVSGANVLTF.

This clonotype has a handful of counts. V and J are TRBV4-3 and TRBJ1-2; D is possibly TRBD1 (6 bases). Germline V gives CDR1 LGHNA, CDR2 YSLEER. This CDR3 is 16 amino acids long. The germline V and J ends were trimmed by 0 bases and 8 bases, with 19 bases remaining between them. CDR3 sequence reads: CASSQELDSGVIGYTF. CDR3 sequence (DNA): TGCGCCAGCAGCCAAGAACTCGACTCAGGGGTGATCGGCTACACCTTC.

The rearrangement joins TRBV4-2 to TRBJ2-7; 8 bases map to TRBD1. Losses at the gene ends were 1 base for V and 1 base for J; bases not matched to a gene: 6. Germline V gene sequence: CDR1 LGHNA, CDR2 YNFKEQ. The CDR3 consists of 16 residues. This CDR3 reads CASSQATGQVSYEQYF. The DNA of the CDR3 is TGTGCCAGCAGCCAAGCCACGGGACAGGTTTCCTACGAGCAGTACTTC.

The chain recombines TRBV20-1 with TRBJ1-1; 7 bases are a match to TRBD1. From germline, CDR1 is DFQATT and CDR2 SNEGSKA (reference sequence). The CDR3 spans 12 residues. V lost 6 bases to trimming and J lost 4 bases; unmatched junction nucleotides: 5. CDR3 coding DNA: TGCAGTGCCATGGACAGGACCACTGAAGCTTTCTTT. Amino acid sequence: CSAMDRTTEAFF.

A word on this clonotype: One end of the junction does not line up with germline, which may come from a read error. The chain recombines TRBV12-3 or TRBV12-4 with TRBJ2-1, with 9 bases fitting TRBD2. This CDR3 spans 16 amino acids. The CDR3 is CARSSPYSGSYNEQFF. The CDR3 DNA is TGTGCCAGAAGTTCCCCTTATAGCGGGAGCTACAATGAGCAGTTCTTC.

This clonotype was seen only a few times. The V and J genes are TRBV6-2 or TRBV6-3 and TRBJ1-1, with D hard to call. CDR1 is MNHEY and CDR2 is SVGEGT in the germline V gene. This CDR3 has 14 amino acids. Trimming pared 3 bases from V and 4 bases from J, leaving 12 bases between. The CDR3 here is CASSYWVMGTEAFF. The CDR3 region has the DNA TGTGCCAGCAGTTATTGGGTCATGGGCACTGAAGCTTTCTTT.

This clonotype showed up just once. The V and J genes are TRBV7-2 and TRBJ1-5; maybe TRBD1 (6 bases). CDR3 length: 16 residues. Per germline, CDR1 SGHTA and CDR2 FQGNSA. The V gene lost 1 base and the J gene lost 3 bases, with 13 bases spanning the gap. The CDR3 DNA sequence: TGTGCCAGCAGCTTAGAGGGGGTGGGCCTCAATCAGCCCCAGCATTTT. Translation: CASSLEGVGLNQPQHF.

This clonotype has a single count. The gene calls are TRBV27 and TRBJ1-1; 7 bases line up with TRBD1. Germline-derived CDR1 and CDR2 are MNHEY and SMNVEV (reference sequence). Germline trimming cut 5 bases from V and 6 bases from J; bases unmatched to any gene: 9. The CDR3 totals 14 residues. Here the CDR3 reads CASSKLTGAAEAFF. The CDR3 nucleotides are TGTGCCAGCAGTAAATTAACAGGGGCCGCTGAAGCTTTCTTT.

The J gene is TRBJ1-5, the V gene TRBV12-3 or TRBV12-4, with D perhaps TRBD1 (6 bases). The CDR3 length is 13 residues. V shed 6 bases and J shed 13 bases, with 19 bases lying between them. As DNA, the CDR3 is TGTGCCAGCAGCCCCGCTTTAGGGGGGATACAGCATTTT. Translated, it gives CASSPALGGIQHF.

This clonotype was picked up a small number of times. The chain couples TRBV13 to TRBJ2-5; TRBD2 agrees at 12 bases. Germline V gene lookup returns CDR1 PRHDT and CDR2 FYEKMQ (reference sequence). With 3 bases clipped from V and 3 bases from J, the junction kept 14 bases outside the gene matches. This CDR3 has 19 residues. DNA for the CDR3: TGTGCCAGCAGCTTCTTCCCTTCCCGACTAGCGGGGGCCGAAGAGACCCAGTACTTC. It yields the protein CASSFFPSRLAGAEETQYF.

The sample holds a few counts of this clonotype. This chain uses TRBV20-1 with TRBJ2-5; 8 bases align to TRBD2. Per germline, CDR1 DFQATT and CDR2 SNEGSKA (reference sequence). CDR3 length equals 14 residues. V trimming: 0 bases; J trimming: 4 bases; junction bases outside the gene matches: 4. This CDR3 reads CSARELAGRETQYF. CDR3 bases: TGCAGTGCTAGAGAATTAGCGGGAAGAGAGACCCAGTACTTC.

In its sample, this clonotype was seen a few times. The CDR3 DNA reads as TGTGCCATCAGGGGACAGGGAGATAACTATGGCTACACCTTC. It yields the protein CAIRGQGDNYGYTF. The rearrangement links TRBV10-3 to TRBJ1-2; 9 bases are a match to TRBD1. The J segment lost 1 base and the V segment lost 6 bases, leaving 3 bases of the junction unmatched. The germline V gene has CDR1 ENHRY and CDR2 SYGVKD. CDR3 size: 14 residues.

This clonotype was counted many times. V usage is TRBV20-1 and J usage is TRBJ2-3; perhaps TRBD2 as D (5 bases). The CDR3 consists of 13 residues. The V gene lost 6 bases and the J gene lost 0 bases, with 10 bases spanning the gap. The germline V gene has CDR1 DFQATT and CDR2 SNEGSKA (reference sequence). The CDR3 sequence is CSAWRASTDTQYF. The CDR3 nucleotides are TGCAGTGCCTGGCGGGCGAGCACAGATACGCAGTATTTT.

On this clonotype itself: Germline and junction disagree at one end, which may indicate a read error. The J gene is TRBJ2-7, the V gene TRBV11-2; 8 bases map to TRBD1. The germline gives CDR1 SGHAT, CDR2 FQNNGV. The CDR3 spans 17 residues. The CDR3 here is CASSLDLGRGLPYERYF. CDR3 bases: TGTGCCAGCAGCTTAGATCTCGGCAGGGGGCTTCCGTACGAGCGGTACTTC. Full variable domain (remainder filled in from reference TRBV11-2 and TRBJ2-7): EAGVAQSPRYKIIEKRQSVAFWCNPISGHATLYWYQQILGQGPKLLIQFQNNGVVDDSQLPKDRFSAERLKGVDSTLKIQPAKLEDSAVYLCASSLDLGRGLPYERYFGPGTRLTVT.

As to this clonotype: One base away lies a much larger clone, so this may be a sequencing read error. The chain couples TRBV20-1 to TRBJ1-2; 8 nucleotides align to TRBD1. V was clipped by 2 bases and J by 10 bases; unmatched bases: 18. There are 16 residues in the CDR3. From germline, CDR1 is DFQATT and CDR2 SNEGSKA (reference sequence). CDR3 DNA sequence: TGCAGTGCTAGAATGGACAGGGACGATTATGCATCTGACTACACCTTC. Translated, it gives CSARMDRDDYASDYTF.

V is TRBV10-3 and J is TRBJ1-2; tentative D call: TRBD1 (6 bases). Trimming removed 6 bases at V and 6 bases at J, with 17 bases between. This CDR3 region has 14 residues. Germline assignment: CDR1 ENHRY and CDR2 SYGVKD. CDR3 DNA: TGTGCCATCAGAAGGACAGATTCGAGCGATGGCTACACCTTC. It translates to CAIRRTDSSDGYTF.

This clonotype came up a few times. V is TRBV18 and J is TRBJ1-4; a possible D gene is TRBD1 (6 bases). Trimming removed 3 bases from V and 8 bases from J, with 16 bases in between. There are 15 residues in the CDR3. Per germline, CDR1 KGHSH and CDR2 LQKENI. The DNA of the CDR3 is TGTGCCAGCTCACCCCAAGCGGGGGCAGACGAAAAACTGTTTTTT. This codes for CASSPQAGADEKLFF.